A selection of T cell receptor beta chains follows, all from one sample in a study of blood T cell repertoires in COVID-19. The repertoire was sequenced with immunoSEQ multiplex PCR; TCRdb's copy has only in-frame clones and lacks some. The sample carries under 400,000 clones, 85% to 90% recorded once. Material: PBMCs or T cells enriched from blood (not recorded which). These receptor sequences come from a woman aged 25 to 39 who had been exposed to COVID-19. Each CDR3 is given with its conserved first and last residue. A D gene is named only where the DNA matches it firmly. Expanded clones get a size class; other rows say once, few or many, or leave the size out.

CDR3nt	CDR3aa	v_gene	j_gene	len	d_gene	abundance
TGTGCCAGCAGTGACGGACAGGCCTATAATCAGCCCCAGCATTTT	CASSDGQAYNQPQHF	TRBV6-1	TRBJ1-5	15	TRBD1	.
TGCGCCAGCAGCTTGGCCCCAGGGGCTGGGGCCAACGTCCTGACTTTC	CASSLAPGAGANVLTF	TRBV5-1	TRBJ2-6	16	.	.
TGTGCCAGCAGCCCGCGACTAGCGGGAGGGCCGGTAGAGACCCAGTACTTC	CASSPRLAGGPVETQYF	TRBV7-9	TRBJ2-5	17	TRBD2	.
TGTGCCATCTTGGGGGGGGCTAGCTCCTACAATGAGCAGTTCTTC	CAILGGASSYNEQFF	TRBV2	TRBJ2-1	15	.	.
TGTGCCAGTCAAGGTACAGGGACAGTGATTCCTAGTACTCCCGAGCAGTACTTC	CASQGTGTVIPSTPEQYF	TRBV27	TRBJ2-7	18	TRBD1	few
TGTGCCAGCAGCGTCAGCACAGCCGGGACAGGGGAGGAAAAACTGTTTTTT	CASSVSTAGTGEEKLFF	TRBV9	TRBJ1-4	17	TRBD1	.
TGTGCCAGCAGTTGGATAGCGGGAGGGCGATACAATGAGCAGTTCTTC	CASSWIAGGRYNEQFF	TRBV7-8	TRBJ2-1	16	TRBD2	.
TGCGCCAGCAGCCAAACAGGGGGCGCCGGGGAAAAACTGTTTTTT	CASSQTGGAGEKLFF	TRBV5-1	TRBJ1-4	15	TRBD1	.
TGCAGCGTTGAGCGGCAGATGAACACTGAAGCTTTCTTT	CSVERQMNTEAFF	TRBV29-1	TRBJ1-1	13	.	.
TGTGCCCAACCGGGACAGGGGCAACAGTCACCCCTCCACTTT	CAQPGQGQQSPLHF	TRBV2	TRBJ1-6	14	TRBD1	once
TGCGCCAGCAGGGACTCCTCTAGCACAGATACGCAGTATTTT	CASRDSSSTDTQYF	TRBV10-1	TRBJ2-3	14	.	.
TGTGCCACCAGGGGACTCCTAGGTACAGATACGCAGTATTTT	CATRGLLGTDTQYF	TRBV15	TRBJ2-3	14	.	.
TGTGCCAGCAGACGAGAGGAACTAGCGGGATCCCAGTACTTC	CASRREELAGSQYF	TRBV11-3	TRBJ2-5	14	TRBD2	.
TGTGCCAGCAGCTTGGTTGGCGGGAGGATGGTGGCAGATACGCAGTATTTT	CASSLVGGRMVADTQYF	TRBV5-6	TRBJ2-3	17	TRBD2	.
TGTGCCAGCAGCCCTCAGGTGGGGGGTGAGCAGTTCTTC	CASSPQVGGEQFF	TRBV11-2	TRBJ2-1	13	.	.
TGTGCCAGCAGCCTCGGACAGGGGGCGGATCAGCCCCAGCATTTT	CASSLGQGADQPQHF	TRBV7-6	TRBJ1-5	15	TRBD1	once
TGTGCCACCAGTGACCTCGGACTAGCGGGAGATGAGCAGTTCTTC	CATSDLGLAGDEQFF	TRBV24-1	TRBJ2-1	15	TRBD2	.
TGTGCCAGCAGCTTGGCGACAGGGGCCCTTATCTCCTACGAGCAGTACTTC	CASSLATGALISYEQYF	TRBV5-4	TRBJ2-7	17	TRBD1	.
TGTGCCACCAGCAGAGATAACTTATTCTATGGCTACACCTTC	CATSRDNLFYGYTF	TRBV15	TRBJ1-2	14	.	.
TGTGCCAGCAGTTACGGGACAGGGGCTGCGGACACTGAAGCTTTCTTT	CASSYGTGAADTEAFF	TRBV6-5	TRBJ1-1	16	TRBD1	.
TGTGCCAGCAGCTTAGCCGGGACTAGCGGGACCGGTACGCAGTATTTT	CASSLAGTSGTGTQYF	TRBV11-1	TRBJ2-3	16	TRBD2	.
TGTGCCAGCTCACCCCCCCAGGGGATAATGGCTGAAGCTTTCTTT	CASSPPQGIMAEAFF	TRBV18	TRBJ1-1	15	.	.
TGTGCCAGCAGTTTTCCCCTAATACAGGGGGCCCGGAGCAATGAGCAGTTCTTC	CASSFPLIQGARSNEQFF	TRBV28	TRBJ2-1	18	TRBD1	.
TGCGCCAGCAGCATAGAGCATGAGCAGTTCTTC	CASSIEHEQFF	TRBV5-1	TRBJ2-1	11	.	.
TGTGCCACCAGTTCGGGGGGGCCGACACTCGGTGAAGCTTTCTTT	CATSSGGPTLGEAFF	TRBV24-1	TRBJ1-1	15	.	once
TGTGCCATCAGTGCGACTAGCGGGGCCTACGAGCAGTACTTC	CAISATSGAYEQYF	TRBV10-3	TRBJ2-7	14	TRBD2	once
TGTGCCAGCAGCCTACAGGGCGGTAAGCAAGAGACCCAGTACTTC	CASSLQGGKQETQYF	TRBV7-3	TRBJ2-5	15	.	few
TGTGCCAGCAGTGATGAGGCCCATCAGCCCCAGCATTTT	CASSDEAHQPQHF	TRBV25-1	TRBJ1-5	13	.	.
TGCGCCAGTGCCACTGGGGGGTCTCCCTATTACGAGCAGTACTTC	CASATGGSPYYEQYF	TRBV5-1	TRBJ2-7	15	.	.
TGTGCCAGCCGGGACTTAAACTATGGCTACACCTTC	CASRDLNYGYTF	TRBV28	TRBJ1-2	12	.	.
TGTGCCAGCAGCTTGGTCCTAGCGGTTAGCACAGATACGCAGTATTTT	CASSLVLAVSTDTQYF	TRBV5-4	TRBJ2-3	16	TRBD2	.
TGTGCCAGCAGTTTACGCCCTCGGACAGGAGAAGCTTTCTTT	CASSLRPRTGEAFF	TRBV27	TRBJ1-1	14	TRBD1	.
TGTGCCATCAGTGAGAGACAGACCGGGACTAGCGCTGACAATGAGCAGTTCTTC	CAISERQTGTSADNEQFF	TRBV10-3	TRBJ2-1	18	TRBD2	.
TGTGCCAGTAGTATGGGGGCAGAAGAGACCCAGTACTTC	CASSMGAEETQYF	TRBV19	TRBJ2-5	13	.	.
TGTGCCAGCAGCCAAGTGGGTCCTCGGGGAGGAGACGGCTACACCTTC	CASSQVGPRGGDGYTF	TRBV4-2	TRBJ1-2	16	.	.
TGTGCCAGCAGCCCCGTTCCCATCGGGGACGAGCAGTACTTC	CASSPVPIGDEQYF	TRBV3-1/TRBV3-2	TRBJ2-7	14	.	few
TGTGCCAGCAGCTCAGCGTTCGGAGGAATCTCCTACAATGAGCAGTTCTTC	CASSSAFGGISYNEQFF	TRBV7-3	TRBJ2-1	17	.	.
TGTGCCAGCAGGACGGGGAAACGGGCCCAGTACTTC	CASRTGKRAQYF	TRBV3-1/TRBV3-2	TRBJ2-5	12	.	.
TGCGCCAGCAGTCAATCGGACGGACTAGGAAACTACTACAATGAGCAGTTCTTC	CASSQSDGLGNYYNEQFF	TRBV23-1	TRBJ2-1	18	TRBD2	.
TGTGCCTGGAGTGTTGGGAGGTTTGACCATAGCAATCAGCCCCAGCATTTT	CAWSVGRFDHSNQPQHF	TRBV30	TRBJ1-5	17	.	.
TGTGCCAGCAGCTTAGGGGGGACAGGGGGCAAGAAACTGTTTTTT	CASSLGGTGGKKLFF	TRBV13	TRBJ1-4	15	TRBD1	once
TGTGCCACCAGCAGGGACCCAGGGCGCCAAGAGACCCAGTACTTC	CATSRDPGRQETQYF	TRBV15	TRBJ2-5	15	.	.
TGTGCCACCAGTGATACCGGGACAGGGTCCTACAATGAGCAGTTCTTC	CATSDTGTGSYNEQFF	TRBV24-1	TRBJ2-1	16	TRBD1	.
TGTGCCAGCAGCCCGGGACAGTCCTACGAGCAGTACTTC	CASSPGQSYEQYF	TRBV28	TRBJ2-7	13	TRBD1	.
TGTGCCAGCAGCCCCGCTTTTCAACGGAGCAGGGGGCTGGGTCCGTACTTC	CASSPAFQRSRGLGPYF	TRBV7-6	TRBJ2-7	17	TRBD1	.
TGTGCCAGCAGCTCCCCTTGGGGGACAGTGAGCTACAATGAGCAGTTCTTC	CASSSPWGTVSYNEQFF	TRBV11-2	TRBJ2-1	17	TRBD1	.